This TCR beta chain was profiled in a study of brain metastases from non-small cell lung cancer. Libraries were prepared by immunoSEQ multiplex PCR; TCRdb keeps only in-frame clonotypes and omits some of them. The sample holds under 2,500 clones, roughly 85% seen once. The clonotype comes from a donor at least 40 years old with non-small cell lung cancer. Material: tumor-adjacent normal tissue.

The CDR3 spells CASSDSSGGADTQYF. CDR3 nucleotide sequence: TGTGCCAGCAGTGACTCTAGCGGGGGGGCAGATACGCAGTATTTT. The chain recombines TRBV6-4 with TRBJ2-3, with TRBD2 matching 11 bases. This CDR3 comprises 15 residues. Germline CDR1 is MRHNA and CDR2 is SNTAGT. J lost 4 bases, V lost 0 bases, and 0 bases had no gene match.